A selection of T cell receptor beta chains follows, all from one sample in a study of cytomegalovirus exposure and HLA in healthy donors. Clones were read by immunoSEQ multiplex PCR, and TCRdb kept only the in-frame ones, dropping some. The sample shows 150,000 to 200,000 clones, over 75% of them seen only once. The sample taken for sequencing was PBMCs. These TCRs come from a man between 18 and 29 years old in good health and CMV-seronegative. The CDR3 runs from the conserved cysteine through the conserved F or W. Each record gives: CDR3 protein, CDR3 DNA, clone size, J gene, D gene, V gene. D genes are given only for firm matches. Not all rows give a size; the values are once, few, many and, for expanded clones, a class.

CASSISAGGERNTEAFF,TGTGCCAGTAGTATAAGCGCAGGGGGCGAGAGAAACACTGAAGCTTTCTTT,once,TRBJ1-1,TRBD1,TRBV19
CASSQGGFPYEQYF,TGTGCCAGCAGCCAGGGAGGCTTTCCCTACGAGCAGTACTTC,.,TRBJ2-7,.,TRBV7-3
CASSPSGLESYEQYF,TGTGCCAGCAGCCCGTCGGGATTGGAGTCCTACGAGCAGTACTTC,.,TRBJ2-7,.,TRBV28
CASSEIMAELFF,TGTGCCAGCAGTGAGATTATGGCAGAACTGTTTTTT,.,TRBJ1-4,.,TRBV6-1
CASTLIGGTRVAEAFF,TGTGCCAGCACATTGATTGGGGGGACCCGAGTGGCTGAAGCTTTCTTT,.,TRBJ1-1,.,TRBV6-6
CASSLGTSGMNEQFF,TGCGCCAGCAGCCTCGGGACTAGCGGAATGAATGAGCAGTTCTTC,.,TRBJ2-1,TRBD2,TRBV4-1
CASSPGARSNQPQHF,TGTGCCAGCTCACCGGGGGCCAGGAGCAATCAGCCCCAGCATTTT,once,TRBJ1-5,.,TRBV18
CASGPGRGSNTGELFF,TGCGCCAGCGGCCCTGGACGGGGGTCGAACACCGGGGAGCTGTTTTTT,.,TRBJ2-2,.,TRBV5-1
CASSVVGRGAYNEQFF,TGTGCCAGCAGCGTAGTGGGGCGGGGCGCTTACAATGAGCAGTTCTTC,.,TRBJ2-1,.,TRBV9
CSVAGTSSTGELFF,TGCAGCGTTGCCGGGACATCCTCCACCGGGGAGCTGTTTTTT,.,TRBJ2-2,.,TRBV29-1
CASSPSGLAGFHEQYF,TGCGCCAGCAGCCCCTCGGGACTAGCGGGATTCCACGAGCAGTACTTC,.,TRBJ2-7,TRBD2,TRBV4-3
CASSLGRGEYSYEQYF,TGTGCCAGCAGCTTAGGTCGGGGGGAGTACTCCTACGAGCAGTACTTC,.,TRBJ2-7,TRBD2,TRBV11-1
CASTRQGSYNSPLHF,TGTGCCAGCACCCGACAGGGTTCCTATAATTCACCCCTCCACTTT,.,TRBJ1-6,TRBD1,TRBV28
CASSSQGGNMNTEAFF,TGCGCCAGCAGCTCTCAGGGGGGAAACATGAACACTGAAGCTTTCTTT,.,TRBJ1-1,TRBD1,TRBV5-1
CASTDRVQALSTGELFF,TGTGCCAGCACCGATCGGGTACAGGCACTAAGCACCGGGGAGCTGTTTTTT,.,TRBJ2-2,.,TRBV9
CASSILLGQGDNEQFF,TGTGCCAGTAGTATCCTCCTGGGACAGGGTGACAATGAGCAGTTCTTC,once,TRBJ2-1,TRBD1,TRBV19
CASSQLAGPQYF,TGTGCCAGCAGCCAACTAGCGGGGCCGCAGTATTTT,.,TRBJ2-3,TRBD2,TRBV7-2
CATSKGTVGYEQYF,TGTGCCACCAGCAAAGGGACAGTGGGCTACGAGCAGTACTTC,few,TRBJ2-7,TRBD1,TRBV15
CASSLVSSRETQYF,TGTGCCAGCAGCTTAGTGTCTAGCAGGGAGACCCAGTACTTC,.,TRBJ2-5,.,TRBV11-2
CASARTASNYGYTF,TGTGCCAGCGCAAGGACAGCATCTAACTATGGCTACACCTTC,.,TRBJ1-2,.,TRBV6-6
CSGGWGRETQYF,TGCAGCGGGGGGTGGGGGCGAGAGACCCAGTACTTC,.,TRBJ2-5,.,TRBV29-1
CASSQAGQSDYGYTF,TGCGCCAGCAGCCAAGCCGGACAGAGCGACTATGGCTACACCTTC,.,TRBJ1-2,.,TRBV4-3
CASSLGLAGVETQYF,TGTGCCAGCAGCCTGGGACTAGCGGGGGTAGAGACCCAGTACTTC,.,TRBJ2-5,TRBD2,TRBV7-2
CASTPDVGDRGYTF,TGCGCCAGCACCCCGGACGTGGGAGATCGCGGCTACACCTTC,.,TRBJ1-2,.,TRBV5-1
CASSLSQGGGSPLHF,TGCGCCAGCAGCTTGAGCCAGGGCGGTGGTTCACCCCTCCACTTT,.,TRBJ1-6,.,TRBV5-1
CSGRDLRNIQYF,TGCAGCGGGCGGGACCTCCGGAACATTCAGTACTTC,.,TRBJ2-4,.,TRBV29-1
CASSPGLIAGAYNEQFF,TGTGCCAGCTCACCAGGTCTCATAGCGGGAGCGTACAATGAGCAGTTCTTC,.,TRBJ2-1,TRBD2,TRBV18